The rows below give T cell receptor beta chains drawn from one sample of a study of blood T cell repertoires in COVID-19. Clones were read by immunoSEQ multiplex PCR, and TCRdb kept only the in-frame ones, dropping some. The sample lists 110,000 or so clones, approximately 90% occurring once. Sequencing was performed on peripheral blood. The source of these receptors is an older woman who had recovered from COVID-19. The CDR3 runs from the conserved cysteine through the conserved F or W. The D gene is left open where the match is weak. The listing skips clone size in some rows; elsewhere it reads once, few, many or a size class.

>NA|TRBV12-3/TRBV12-4|NA|TRBJ2-7
TGTGCCAGCAGTCGACACGGGGTTGAGAAGCAGTACTTC
CASSRHGVEKQYF
>NA|TRBV6-6|NA|TRBJ2-7
TGTGCCAGCAGTTCCCTACAGGGACGGGAGCAGTACTTC
CASSSLQGREQYF
>few|TRBV3-1/TRBV3-2|NA|TRBJ1-1
TGTGCCAGCAGCCGGCTAGACAGGAGCACTGAAGCTTTCTTT
CASSRLDRSTEAFF
>few|TRBV7-8|NA|TRBJ1-2
TGTGCCAGCAGCTTAGAAGCACGGGGCTACACCTTC
CASSLEARGYTF
>few|TRBV29-1|NA|TRBJ1-1
TGCAGCGCCACATCACCCCCAGGGAACACTGAAGCTTTCTTT
CSATSPPGNTEAFF
>few|TRBV27|NA|TRBJ1-5
TGTGCCAGCAGTGGCAGGGCGGGCAATCAGCCCCAGCATTTT
CASSGRAGNQPQHF
>NA|TRBV7-7|NA|TRBJ2-7
TGTGCCAGCAGCAAGACCCAGGGTTCCTACGAGCAGTACTTC
CASSKTQGSYEQYF
>once|TRBV28|TRBD2|TRBJ2-1
TGTGCCAGCGAATCAAGCGGGAGCCGAAATGAGCAGTTCTTC
CASESSGSRNEQFF
>NA|TRBV5-6|TRBD1|TRBJ2-1
TGTGCCAGCAGCTGGAAATGGACAGGAGAGGCCTACAATGAGCAGTTCTTC
CASSWKWTGEAYNEQFF
>NA|TRBV11-2|NA|TRBJ1-1
TGTGCCAGCAGCTCTAGGGGGGGCCTCTTGAGGAGCACTGAAGCTTTCTTT
CASSSRGGLLRSTEAFF
>once|TRBV15|TRBD2|TRBJ2-5
TGTGCCACCAGCCCGCGACGAGCGGGGGGAGGAGAGACCCAGTACTTC
CATSPRRAGGGETQYF
>NA|TRBV7-2|NA|TRBJ1-5
TGTGCCAGCAGCCCGGCAGGATCCAATCAGCCCCAGCATTTT
CASSPAGSNQPQHF
>NA|TRBV4-3|NA|TRBJ2-7
TGCGCCAGCAGCCAAGATATTAGAGGTTGGTCCTACGAGCAGTACTTC
CASSQDIRGWSYEQYF
>once|TRBV3-1/TRBV3-2|NA|TRBJ1-2
TGTGCCAGCAGCCAGTTAGGACAGCCTTCTCCTAACTATGGCTACACCTTC
CASSQLGQPSPNYGYTF
>NA|TRBV27|TRBD1|TRBJ2-1
TGTGCCAGCAGTTCAAGGGACAGCAGCTCCTACAATGAGCAGTTCTTC
CASSSRDSSSYNEQFF
>NA|TRBV5-5|TRBD1|TRBJ1-3
TGTGCCAGCAGCTTGGGGTCGACAGGGGGAGGAAACACCATATATTTT
CASSLGSTGGGNTIYF
>NA|TRBV7-2|TRBD2|TRBJ2-5
TGTGCCAGCAGCCCGGGGGGGCCCAGTTGGACCCAGTACTTC
CASSPGGPSWTQYF
>NA|TRBV30|NA|TRBJ1-4
TGTGCCTGGACTGCAGGGGCCCAAACTAATGAAAAACTGTTTTTT
CAWTAGAQTNEKLFF
>NA|TRBV7-3|NA|TRBJ1-2
TGTGCCAGCAGCTCAAGAGGTTACAATGGCTACACCTTC
CASSSRGYNGYTF
>NA|TRBV11-3|TRBD1|TRBJ1-4
TGTGCCAGCAGCTTAAGTAAGTCGGACAGGGCAGAAAAACTGTTTTTT
CASSLSKSDRAEKLFF
>few|TRBV11-2|TRBD1|TRBJ1-1
TGTGCCAGCAGGCAGGGACAGGGGGCAACTGAAGCTTTCTTT
CASRQGQGATEAFF
>NA|TRBV21-1|NA|TRBJ1-2
TGTGCCAGCAGCAAACCGGGACAGGGGTATGGCTACACCTTC
CASSKPGQGYGYTF
>NA|TRBV18|TRBD2|TRBJ2-7
TGTGCCAGCTCACCACCGGAGACTAGCGGGAGTAACGAGCAGTACTTC
CASSPPETSGSNEQYF
>NA|TRBV2|TRBD1|TRBJ1-4
TGTGCCAGCAGCCAACCGGGACAGGGGGCCGGAGTAAAACTGTTTTTT
CASSQPGQGAGVKLFF
>few|TRBV2|TRBD2|TRBJ2-3
TGTGCCAGCAGTATAGCGGGAGTGGGAGATACGCAGTATTTT
CASSIAGVGDTQYF
>NA|TRBV5-5|TRBD1|TRBJ1-2
TGTGCCAGCAGCCCCGGACAGGCGTCCTATGGCTACACCTTC
CASSPGQASYGYTF
>NA|TRBV28|TRBD1|TRBJ2-5
TGTGCCAGCAGTTCTTTACAGGGGGCGGAAAAGACCCAGTACTTC
CASSSLQGAEKTQYF
>NA|TRBV7-9|NA|TRBJ2-3
TGTGCCAGCAGCTTAGTGGGCCAAAGCACAGATACGCAGTATTTT
CASSLVGQSTDTQYF
>NA|TRBV7-9|NA|TRBJ1-1
TGTGCCAGCAGCCCGAAATTCGGCACCCCGACGGGTACTGAAGCTTTCTTT
CASSPKFGTPTGTEAFF
>NA|TRBV5-5|TRBD2|TRBJ2-7
TGTGCCAGCAGCTTGTCTGGGCTAGCGGCATCCTACGAGCAGTACTTC
CASSLSGLAASYEQYF
>NA|TRBV28|TRBD2|TRBJ2-3
TGTGCCAGCAGTTTCGGCGGGGGGGATAGAGATACGCAGTATTTT
CASSFGGGDRDTQYF
>once|TRBV6-6|NA|TRBJ2-1
TGTGCCAGCAGTTACTGGGGAGTTACGGGGGAGCAGTTCTTC
CASSYWGVTGEQFF
>NA|TRBV7-3|TRBD1|TRBJ2-1
TGTGCCAGCAGCTTAGGGACAGCCCTGGGCAATGAGCAGTTCTTC
CASSLGTALGNEQFF
>once|TRBV2|TRBD1|TRBJ2-5
TGTGCCAGCAGTGCCAGGACAGGGCAAGAGACCCAGTACTTC
CASSARTGQETQYF
>once|TRBV9|TRBD2|TRBJ2-3
TGTGCCAGCACCTCGCACGGGAGGGATACGCAGTATTTT
CASTSHGRDTQYF
>NA|TRBV3-1/TRBV3-2|TRBD1|TRBJ2-1
TGTGCCAGCAGCCCCTGGGGACAGGGCAAGCATGAGCAGTTCTTC
CASSPWGQGKHEQFF
>NA|TRBV5-6|TRBD2|TRBJ2-5
TGTGCCAGCAGCTTAAGGCGGGGGGGCGGGAAGACCCAGTACTTC
CASSLRRGGGKTQYF
>NA|TRBV5-6|NA|TRBJ1-1
TGTGCCAGCAGCTTGGGCGGGATGTTTATGAACACTGAAGCTTTCTTT
CASSLGGMFMNTEAFF
>NA|TRBV7-9|NA|TRBJ1-5
TGTGCCAGCAGCCCGGGTTGGGGCGACGGCAATCAGCCCCAGCATTTT
CASSPGWGDGNQPQHF
>NA|TRBV7-2|TRBD2|TRBJ2-2
TGTGCCAGCAGCCCCCGGGGGGGGCTATACACCGGGGAGCTGTTTTTT
CASSPRGGLYTGELFF
>once|TRBV28|TRBD2|TRBJ2-3
TGTGCCAGCAGCCCCCTAGCGGGATTTGCAGATACGCAGTATTTT
CASSPLAGFADTQYF
>NA|TRBV7-9|NA|TRBJ2-5
TGTGCCAGCAGCTTAGACAGGGCCCAAGAGACCCAGTACTTC
CASSLDRAQETQYF
>NA|TRBV10-3|TRBD2|TRBJ2-1
TGTGCCACAACTAGCGGGAGGGCTGGTGAGCAGTTCTTC
CATTSGRAGEQFF
>NA|TRBV2|TRBD1|TRBJ2-1
TGTGCCAGCCGACAGGGTTCCCACAATGAGCAGTTCTTC
CASRQGSHNEQFF
>NA|TRBV15|TRBD1|TRBJ2-7
TGTGCCACCAGCAGTCCGGGACAGGGGAGTTACGAGCAGTACTTC
CATSSPGQGSYEQYF
>NA|TRBV7-2|NA|TRBJ2-1
TGTGCCAGCAGCTTACTCCAGACCTACAATGAGCAGTTCTTC
CASSLLQTYNEQFF
>NA|TRBV13|NA|TRBJ2-3
TGTGCCAGCAGCTTTGAAAGCGACACAGATACGCAGTATTTT
CASSFESDTDTQYF
>NA|TRBV4-3|TRBD2|TRBJ2-7
TGCGCCAGCAGCCAAGGCCCTCGAGTGAGCGGGGCAACCTACGAGCAGTACTTC
CASSQGPRVSGATYEQYF
>NA|TRBV30|NA|TRBJ1-6
TGTGCCTGGAGAGACACCACTAATTCACCCCTCCACTTT
CAWRDTTNSPLHF
>NA|TRBV5-1|NA|TRBJ1-3
TGCGCCAGCAGCTTGACTCAGGCTGGAAACACCATATATTTT
CASSLTQAGNTIYF
>NA|TRBV19|NA|TRBJ1-2
TGTGCCAGTAGTATAGAAGGAGGGTATGGCTACACCTTC
CASSIEGGYGYTF
>NA|TRBV5-8|NA|TRBJ1-4
TGTGCCAGCAGCTTGGCGGGGTATGGGGAAAAACTGTTTTTT
CASSLAGYGEKLFF
>NA|TRBV11-2|TRBD2|TRBJ2-1
TGTGCCAGCAGCCTTGGGCAGTGGGGCCAAACAGGAGCGGGAGATGAGCAGTTCTTC
CASSLGQWGQTGAGDEQFF
>few|TRBV6-2/TRBV6-3|TRBD1|TRBJ1-6
TGTGCCAGCAGTTACGGACAGGGTAATTCACCCCTCCACTTT
CASSYGQGNSPLHF
>NA|TRBV7-2|TRBD2|TRBJ2-7
TGTGCCAGCAGCTTATCTAGCGGGAATTCGCGATACGAGCAGTACTTC
CASSLSSGNSRYEQYF
>NA|TRBV30|TRBD2|TRBJ2-1
TGTGCCTGGAGGATTAGCGGGGGGGTAGAGCAGTTCTTC
CAWRISGGVEQFF
>NA|TRBV4-2|TRBD2|TRBJ2-3
TGTGCCAGCAGCCAAGATCCGGCTAGCGGGAGGACAGATACGCAGTATTTT
CASSQDPASGRTDTQYF
>NA|TRBV15|TRBD1|TRBJ1-5
TGTGCCACCAGCAAAGATTACACAGGGGTAAGCAATCAGCCCCAGCATTTT
CATSKDYTGVSNQPQHF
>NA|TRBV2|TRBD1|TRBJ2-3
TGTGCCAGCAGGGACAGGGCAGATACGCAGTATTTT
CASRDRADTQYF